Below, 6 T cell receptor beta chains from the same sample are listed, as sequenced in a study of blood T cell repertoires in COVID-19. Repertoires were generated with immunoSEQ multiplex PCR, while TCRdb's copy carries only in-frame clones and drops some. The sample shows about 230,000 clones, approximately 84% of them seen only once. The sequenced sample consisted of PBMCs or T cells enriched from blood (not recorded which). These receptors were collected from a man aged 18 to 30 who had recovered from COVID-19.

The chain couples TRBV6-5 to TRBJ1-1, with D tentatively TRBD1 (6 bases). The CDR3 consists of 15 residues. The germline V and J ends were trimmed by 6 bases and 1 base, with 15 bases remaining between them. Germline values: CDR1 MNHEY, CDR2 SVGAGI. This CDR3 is CASSVSIGGNTEAFF. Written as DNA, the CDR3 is TGTGCCAGCAGCGTAAGCATAGGGGGGAACACTGAAGCTTTCTTT.

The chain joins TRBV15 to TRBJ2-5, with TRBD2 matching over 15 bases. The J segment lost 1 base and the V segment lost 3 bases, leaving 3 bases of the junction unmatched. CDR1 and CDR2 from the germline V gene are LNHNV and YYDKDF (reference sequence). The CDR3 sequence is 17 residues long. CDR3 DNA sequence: TGTGCCACCAGCAGCGGACTAGCGGGGGGGATCCAAGAGACCCAGTACTTC. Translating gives CATSSGLAGGIQETQYF.

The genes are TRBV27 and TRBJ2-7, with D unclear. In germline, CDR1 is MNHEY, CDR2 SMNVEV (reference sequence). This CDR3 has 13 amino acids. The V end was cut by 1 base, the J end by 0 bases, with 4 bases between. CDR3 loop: CASSLLVSYEQYF. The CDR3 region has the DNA TGTGCCAGCAGTTTATTAGTCTCCTACGAGCAGTACTTC.

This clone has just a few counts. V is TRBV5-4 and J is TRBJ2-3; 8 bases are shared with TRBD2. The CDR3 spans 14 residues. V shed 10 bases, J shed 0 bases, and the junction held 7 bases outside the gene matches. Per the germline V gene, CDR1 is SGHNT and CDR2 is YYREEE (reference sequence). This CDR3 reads CALGGAVSTDTQYF. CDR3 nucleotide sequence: TGTGCCCTCGGGGGGGCAGTTAGCACAGATACGCAGTATTTT.

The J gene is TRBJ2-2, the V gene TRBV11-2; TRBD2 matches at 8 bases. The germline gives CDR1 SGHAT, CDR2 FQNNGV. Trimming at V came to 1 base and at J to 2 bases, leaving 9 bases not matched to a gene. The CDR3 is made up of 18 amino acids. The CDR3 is CASSLARISGDNTGELFF. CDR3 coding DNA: TGTGCCAGCAGCTTAGCACGAATTAGCGGGGACAACACCGGGGAGCTGTTTTTT.

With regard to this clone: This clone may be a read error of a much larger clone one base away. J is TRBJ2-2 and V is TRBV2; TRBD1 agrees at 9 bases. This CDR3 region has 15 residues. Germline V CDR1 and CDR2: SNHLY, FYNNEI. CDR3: CASIRTGANIGELFF. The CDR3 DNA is TGTGCCAGCATCCGGACAGGGGCCAACATCGGGGAGCTGTTTTTT.